The sequence of this TCR beta chain was determined in a study of cytomegalovirus exposure and HLA in healthy donors. Study background: The study's early data release held some 85 million unique TCRs from HLA-typed donors.

A note on this clone: Its antigen is as yet unknown.

The V end was cut by 4 bases, the J end by 1 base, with 14 bases between. The germline V gene encodes CDR1 MNHEY and CDR2 SVGAGI. This CDR3 contains 16 residues. Whole-study findings and limits: In terms of immune exposure information, only CMV serostatus was available. A later analysis associated 16,951 TCR beta sequences with HLA alleles at a 0.05 false discovery rate. Overall, roughly 150 TCR beta chains were annotated as cytomegalovirus-associated.

The PCR contained 60 Vbeta and 13 Jbeta primers. Clones were read by immunoSEQ multiplex PCR, and TCRdb kept only the in-frame ones, dropping some. This sample carries more than 150,000 clones, around 75% of them seen once, and the ten largest clones take approximately 6.3%. The source material was PBMCs. V usage is TRBV6-5 and J usage is TRBJ1-5, with a tentative D call TRBD1 (6 bases). The sequence derives from a man between 40 and 49 years old in good health and CMV-seropositive. For the CDR3, the DNA is TGTGCCAGCAGTTCCACAGGGTTCCCCAGCAATCAGCCCCAGCATTTT. This translates into CASSSTGFPSNQPQHF.